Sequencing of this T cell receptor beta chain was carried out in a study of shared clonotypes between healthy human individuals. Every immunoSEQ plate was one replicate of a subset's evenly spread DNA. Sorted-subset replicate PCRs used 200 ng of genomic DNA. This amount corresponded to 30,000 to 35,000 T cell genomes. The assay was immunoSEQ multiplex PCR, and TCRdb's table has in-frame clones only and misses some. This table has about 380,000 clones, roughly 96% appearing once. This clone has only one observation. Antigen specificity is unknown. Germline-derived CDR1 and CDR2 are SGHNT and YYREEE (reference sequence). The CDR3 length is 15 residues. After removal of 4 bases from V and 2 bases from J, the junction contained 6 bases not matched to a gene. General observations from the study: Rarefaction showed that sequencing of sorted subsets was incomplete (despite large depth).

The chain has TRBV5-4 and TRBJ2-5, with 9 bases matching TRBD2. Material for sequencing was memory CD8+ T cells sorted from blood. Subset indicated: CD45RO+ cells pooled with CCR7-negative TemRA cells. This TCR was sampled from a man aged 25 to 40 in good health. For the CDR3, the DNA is TGTGCCAGCAGCCAAGGACTAGCGCAACAAGAGACCCAGTACTTC. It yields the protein CASSQGLAQQETQYF.